The 13 T cell receptor beta chains given below trace back to one sample, sequenced in a study of blood T cell repertoires in COVID-19. TCRdb's table, derived via immunoSEQ multiplex PCR, lists solely in-frame clones and lacks some. The sample carries around 240,000 clones, around 88% recorded once. Input material: PBMCs or T cells enriched from blood (not recorded which). These TCRs come from a woman between 50 and 59 years old who had recovered from COVID-19.

V gene TRBV6-5 combines with J gene TRBJ1-5; 7 positions agree with TRBD1. V was pared by 5 bases and J by 4 bases, with 5 bases of the junction left unmatched. The V gene's germline CDR1 is MNHEY and CDR2 SVGAGI. This CDR3 spans 14 amino acids. CDR3 residues: CASSRQGLNQPQHF. CDR3 sequence (DNA): TGTGCCAGCAGTAGACAGGGATTAAATCAGCCCCAGCATTTT.

The gene calls are TRBV21-1 and TRBJ2-3; the listed D gene, TRBD2, was not tested against the DNA. TRBV21-1 is recorded as a pseudogene. The CDR3 spans 13 residues. The CDR3: CASSQRLADTQYF. CDR3 sequence (DNA): TGTGCCAGCAGCCAACGACTGGCAGATACGCAGTATTTT.

The chain joins TRBV30 to TRBJ2-1; 8 bases are a match to TRBD2. V lost 7 bases, J lost 13 bases, and 15 bases stayed unmatched. The CDR3 loop spans 13 amino acids. Germline CDR1 reads GTSNPN; CDR2 reads SVGIG (reference sequence). The CDR3 sequence: CASEREWYNGQFF. CDR3 in DNA: TGTGCCTCAGAGCGGGAGTGGTACAATGGACAGTTCTTC.

V is TRBV10-2 and J is TRBJ2-2; TRBD1 might be the D (5 bases). Per the germline V gene, CDR1 is WSHSY and CDR2 is SAAADI. V was cut by 7 bases and J by 4 bases, with 10 bases left in between. CDR3 length equals 13 residues. The CDR3 protein is CASTRRGTGELFF. The CDR3 DNA reads TGCGCCAGCACCCGAAGGGGCACCGGGGAGCTGTTTTTT.

This chain uses TRBV6-4 with TRBJ2-3; TRBD2 matches at 7 bases. This CDR3 has 15 amino acids. J gave up 2 bases and V 4 bases, and 6 bases lay outside the gene matches. Germline V lookup: CDR1 MRHNA, CDR2 SNTAGT. CDR3 sequence (DNA): TGTGCCAGCAGTGTTAACGGGAGGAACACAGATACGCAGTATTTT. The encoded protein is CASSVNGRNTDTQYF.

V gene TRBV9 combines with J gene TRBJ2-1; 8 positions agree with TRBD2. With V trimmed by 2 bases and J by 3 bases, 7 bases remained unmatched. This CDR3 is 16 amino acids long. CDR1 SGDLS and CDR2 YYNGEE come from the germline V gene. Here the CDR3 reads CASSVQPSGLYNEQFF. The CDR3 DNA reads as TGTGCCAGCAGCGTCCAACCTAGCGGGCTCTACAATGAGCAGTTCTTC.

CDR3 DNA: TGTGCCAGCAGCGGGGGCCTCGAACCATATCAGCCCCAGCATTTT. Translation: CASSGGLEPYQPQHF. The chain employs TRBV9 and TRBJ1-5; D might be TRBD1 (5 bases). The CDR3 has 15 residues. Trimming removed 3 bases from V and 5 bases from J, with 15 bases in between. Germline V gene sequence: CDR1 SGDLS, CDR2 YYNGEE.

As regards this clone: Mismatch with germline at one junction end may stem from a read error. The chain carries TRBV7-2 and TRBJ2-7, with a weak D call TRBD2 (5 bases). Germline CDR1 and CDR2: SGHTA and FQGNSA. The CDR3 spans 14 residues. CDR3 bases: TGTGCCAGCAGCCAGTACTCGACGACGGAACGGCGGGTCTTC. Its protein product is CASSQYSTTERRVF.

V usage is TRBV5-6 and J usage is TRBJ1-5; 11 nucleotides match TRBD1. The CDR3 is 14 amino acids. The V segment lost 4 bases and the J segment 5 bases; nucleotides outside the gene matches: 2. Germline assignment: CDR1 SGHDT and CDR2 YYEEEE. CDR3 nucleotide sequence: TGTGCCAGCAGCGTGGGACAGGGGGATCAGCCCCAGCATTTT. This encodes CASSVGQGDQPQHF. The full variable domain, completed using reference TRBV5-6 and TRBJ1-5, is DAGVTQSPTHLIKTRGQQVTLRCSPKSGHDTVSWYQQALGQGPQFIFQYYEEEERQRGNFPDRFSGHQFPNYSSELNVNALLLGDSALYLCASSVGQGDQPQHFGDGTRLSIL.

The chain has TRBV10-2 and TRBJ1-2; tentative D call: TRBD1 (6 bases). The V gene lost 5 bases and the J gene lost 6 bases, with 10 bases spanning the gap. CDR1 is WSHSY and CDR2 is SAAADI in the germline V gene. This CDR3 contains 12 residues. The CDR3 DNA sequence: TGCGCCAGCAGTAGCAGGGGTAATGGCTACACCTTC. Protein product: CASSSRGNGYTF.

The chain recombines TRBV30 with TRBJ2-3; D possibly corresponds to TRBD1 (5 bases). The ends were cut back, 2 bases at V and 0 bases at J, with 9 bases in the middle. The CDR3 contains 14 residues. The V gene's germline CDR1 is GTSNPN and CDR2 SVGIG (reference sequence). CDR3 nucleotides: TGTGCCTGGAGTATAGACAGTAGCACAGATACGCAGTATTTT. Translated: CAWSIDSSTDTQYF.

The count of this clone is one. The gene calls are TRBV19 and TRBJ1-5; TRBD1 matches at 7 bases. CDR1 is LNHDA and CDR2 is SQIVND in the germline V gene (reference sequence). This CDR3 is built from 15 residues. Trimming cost V 5 bases and J 0 bases; bases outside gene matches: 4. This CDR3 reads CASSLNRGSNQPQHF. As DNA, the CDR3 is TGTGCCAGTAGTTTAAACAGGGGTAGCAATCAGCCCCAGCATTTT.

The DNA of the CDR3 is TGTGCCAGCATTCCGCACGGCCAAGAGACCCAGTACTTC. Its translation: CASIPHGQETQYF. The rearrangement joins TRBV28 to TRBJ2-5; D ambiguous. Trimming stripped 7 bases from V and 1 base from J, with 10 bases between. CDR1 and CDR2 (germline): MDHEN, SYDVKM. There are 13 residues in the CDR3.